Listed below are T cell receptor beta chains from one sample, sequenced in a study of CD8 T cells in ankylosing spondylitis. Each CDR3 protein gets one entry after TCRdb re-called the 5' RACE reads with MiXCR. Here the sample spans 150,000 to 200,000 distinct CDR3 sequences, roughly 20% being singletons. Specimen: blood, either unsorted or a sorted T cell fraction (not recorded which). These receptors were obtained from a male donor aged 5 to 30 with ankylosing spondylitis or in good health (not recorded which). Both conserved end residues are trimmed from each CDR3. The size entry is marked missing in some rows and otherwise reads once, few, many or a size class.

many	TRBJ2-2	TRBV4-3	ASSSLPGLAGGTGELF
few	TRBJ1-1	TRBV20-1	SAQGRINTEAF
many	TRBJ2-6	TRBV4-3	ASSQAGRRVSGANVLT
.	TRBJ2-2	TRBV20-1	SARDQGRTGELF
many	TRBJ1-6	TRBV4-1	ASSPLRGYNSPLH
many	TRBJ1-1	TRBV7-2	ASSLTQNTEAF
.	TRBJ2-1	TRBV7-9	ASSSGQGGYNEQF
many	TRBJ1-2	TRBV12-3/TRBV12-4	ASEGLVGYT
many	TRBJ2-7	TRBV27	ASSLSTGYEQY
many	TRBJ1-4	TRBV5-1	ASSGQGANEKLF
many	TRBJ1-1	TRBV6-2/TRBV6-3	ASSYGLLTEAF
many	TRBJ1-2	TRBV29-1	SVEGESGYT
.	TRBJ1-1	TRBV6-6	ASSYGGGARRAF
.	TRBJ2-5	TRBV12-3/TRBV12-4	ASSPGQTIGYEETQY
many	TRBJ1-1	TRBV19	ASRSAVGVEEAF
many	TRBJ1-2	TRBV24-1	ATSSQDYGYT
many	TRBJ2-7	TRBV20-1	SARTSGRAYEQY
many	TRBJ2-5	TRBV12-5	ASGSGLAGLQETQY
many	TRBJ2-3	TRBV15	ATSSIKQGVGTDTQY
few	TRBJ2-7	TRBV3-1	ASSRSPGLLSYEQY
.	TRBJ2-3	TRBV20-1	SAEVAGTDTQY
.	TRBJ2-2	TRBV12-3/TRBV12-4	ASKKPPANTGELF
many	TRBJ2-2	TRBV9	ASNSFSGELF
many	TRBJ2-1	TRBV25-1	ASRNPPSNEQF
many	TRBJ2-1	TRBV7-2	ASSSGVFYEQF
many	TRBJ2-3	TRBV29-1	SGRQGARNTQY
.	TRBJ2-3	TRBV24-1	ATSDFGLSTDTQY
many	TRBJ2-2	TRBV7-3	ASSLPVAGGNTGELF
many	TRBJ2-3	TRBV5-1	ASSPGDGPYTDTQY
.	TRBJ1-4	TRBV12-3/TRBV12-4	ASSGTGNNEKLF
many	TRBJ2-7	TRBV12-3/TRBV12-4	ASSLVSGYEQY
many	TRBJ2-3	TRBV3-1	ASSQGSGLAGDTQY
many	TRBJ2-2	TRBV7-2	ASSFGVAGELF